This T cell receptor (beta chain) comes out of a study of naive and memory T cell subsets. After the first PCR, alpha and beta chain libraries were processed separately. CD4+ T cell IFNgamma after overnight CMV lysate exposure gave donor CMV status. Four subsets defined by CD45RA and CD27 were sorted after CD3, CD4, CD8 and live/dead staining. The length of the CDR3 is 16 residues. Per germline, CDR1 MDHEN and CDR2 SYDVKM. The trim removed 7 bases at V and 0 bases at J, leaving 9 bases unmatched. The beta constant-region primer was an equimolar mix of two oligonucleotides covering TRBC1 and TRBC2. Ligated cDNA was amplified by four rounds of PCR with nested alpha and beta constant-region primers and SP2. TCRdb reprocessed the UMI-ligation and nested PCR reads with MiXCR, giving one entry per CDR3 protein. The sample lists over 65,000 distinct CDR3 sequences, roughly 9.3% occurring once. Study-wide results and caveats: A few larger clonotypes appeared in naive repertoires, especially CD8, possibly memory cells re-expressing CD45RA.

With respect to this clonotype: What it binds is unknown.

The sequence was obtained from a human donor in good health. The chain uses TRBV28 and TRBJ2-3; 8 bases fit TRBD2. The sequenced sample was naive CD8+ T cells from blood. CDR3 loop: CASNWLAGLSTDTQYF. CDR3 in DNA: TGTGCCAGCAATTGGCTAGCGGGCCTTAGCACAGATACGCAGTATTTT.